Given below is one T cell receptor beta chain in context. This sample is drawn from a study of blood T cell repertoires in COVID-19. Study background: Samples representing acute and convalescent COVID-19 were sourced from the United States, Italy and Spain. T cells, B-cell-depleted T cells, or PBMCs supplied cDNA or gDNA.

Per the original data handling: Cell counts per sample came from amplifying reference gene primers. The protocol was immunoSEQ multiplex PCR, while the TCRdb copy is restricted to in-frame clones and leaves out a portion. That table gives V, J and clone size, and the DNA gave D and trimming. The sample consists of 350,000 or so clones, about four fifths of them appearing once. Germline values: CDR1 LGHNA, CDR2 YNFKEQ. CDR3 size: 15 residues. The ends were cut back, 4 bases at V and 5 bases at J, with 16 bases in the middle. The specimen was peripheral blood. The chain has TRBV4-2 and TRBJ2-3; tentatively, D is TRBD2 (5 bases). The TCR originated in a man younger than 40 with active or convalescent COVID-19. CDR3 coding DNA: TGTGCCAGCAGCCCCCGGGGAGCGGTACAAGATACGCAGTATTTT. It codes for CASSPRGAVQDTQYF.